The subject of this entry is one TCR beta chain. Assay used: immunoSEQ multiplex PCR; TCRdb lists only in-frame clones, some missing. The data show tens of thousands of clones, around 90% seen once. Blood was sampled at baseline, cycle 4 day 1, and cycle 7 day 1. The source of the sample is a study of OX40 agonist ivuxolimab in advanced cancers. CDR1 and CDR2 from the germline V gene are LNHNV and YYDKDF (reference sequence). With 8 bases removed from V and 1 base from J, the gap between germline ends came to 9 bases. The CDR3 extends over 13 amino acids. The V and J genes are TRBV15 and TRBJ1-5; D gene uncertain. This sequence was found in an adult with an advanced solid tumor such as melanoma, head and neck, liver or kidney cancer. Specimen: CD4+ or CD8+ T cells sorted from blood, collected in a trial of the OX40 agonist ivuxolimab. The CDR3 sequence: CATGKESNQPQHF. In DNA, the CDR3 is TGTGCCACCGGCAAGGAGAGCAATCAGCCCCAGCATTTT.